The source of this T cell receptor (beta chain) is a study of type 1 regulatory T cells. Across the study: T-allo10 is an in vitro-generated, Tr1-enriched CD4 T cell product specific for alloantigen.

MiXCR, run by TCRdb on the reads, gives a single entry per CDR3 protein. Among 80,000 to 100,000 distinct CDR3 sequences listed, 25% to 40% were seen once. This CDR3 has 15 amino acids. V gave up 5 bases and J gave up 2 bases, with 16 bases separating them. Germline V lookup: CDR1 DFQATT, CDR2 SNEGSKA (reference sequence). In this sample, this clonotype turned up a few times. Sequencing used CD4+ T cells, either the whole sample or a sorted fraction (not recorded which). The sequence was obtained from a human donor in good health. This rearrangement joins TRBV20-1 to TRBJ2-4, with unresolved D. The CDR3 here is CSALPARPTKNIQYF. The CDR3 region has the DNA TGCAGTGCTCTTCCCGCGCGTCCAACCAAAAACATTCAGTACTTC.